Here is one T cell receptor beta chain with its context. The data were obtained in a study of technical replicates of blood from several donors. Only in-frame clones appear in the TCRdb table, and some are missing; sequencing was by immunoSEQ multiplex PCR. The top ten clones hold 0.24% of a sample with more than 70,000 clones, 93% of them seen once. The V gene's germline CDR1 is SGHVS and CDR2 FQNEAQ. The CDR3 spans 11 residues. V dropped 5 bases and J dropped 10; count of bases not matched to a gene: 3. This TCR derives from a human donor in good health. Source material: T cells isolated from PBMCs. The chain has TRBV7-8 and TRBJ2-7; TRBD1 matches 9 bases. This chain's CDR3 is CASSRQGGQYF. The CDR3 DNA reads as TGTGCCAGCAGCAGACAGGGGGGTCAGTACTTC.